These 20 T cell receptor beta chains were all obtained from the same sample, sequenced in a study of CD8 T cells in Susac syndrome. Reverse transcription of about 0.5 to 1 ug RNA was carried out with random hexamers. TCRdb re-called the immunoSEQ multiplex PCR reads through MiXCR, storing one row per CDR3 protein. This table has more than 100,000 distinct CDR3 sequences, roughly 80% appearing once. The sequenced material came from CD8+ T cells from PBMCs. These receptor sequences come from a human donor with multiple sclerosis.

The J gene is TRBJ1-2, the V gene TRBV15, with D unresolved. In germline, CDR1 is LNHNV, CDR2 YYDKDF (reference sequence). Deletions cut 5 bases from V and 1 base from J, with 14 bases between. The CDR3 contains 15 residues. CDR3 sequence reads: CATSLRGGLNYGYTF. In nucleotides, the CDR3 is TGTGCCACCAGCCTACGCGGAGGACTTAACTATGGCTACACCTTC. The variable domain in full, with the rest retrieved from reference TRBV15 and TRBJ1-2, is DAMVIQNPRYQVTQFGKPVTLSCSQTLNHNVMYWYQQKSSQAPKLLFHYYDKDFNNEADTPDNFQSRRPNTSFCFLDIRSPGLGDTAMYLCATSLRGGLNYGYTFGSGTRLTVV.

J is TRBJ2-3 and V is TRBV27, with a weak D call TRBD1 (5 bases). The CDR3 extends over 16 amino acids. CDR1 MNHEY and CDR2 SMNVEV come from the germline V gene (reference sequence). Trimming took off 4 bases at V and 2 bases at J, with 16 bases between the two ends. In DNA form, the CDR3 reads TGTGCCAGCAGTTCAGAGACAGTACTTTACACAGATACGCAGTATTTT. Encoded protein: CASSSETVLYTDTQYF.

This sequence joins TRBV7-6 and TRBJ2-3; 8 nucleotides agree with TRBD2. Germline CDR1 reads SGHVS; CDR2 reads FNYEAQ. Trimming at V came to 4 bases and at J to 6 bases, leaving 6 bases not matched to a gene. The CDR3 runs to 14 residues. For the CDR3, the DNA is TGTGCCAGCAGCTCGGGACTAGTTTGGGATACGCAGTATTTT. Encoded protein: CASSSGLVWDTQYF.

The rearrangement links TRBV4-1 to TRBJ1-1; D is unresolved. Trimming took 0 bases from V and 1 from J, leaving 12 bases between them. Germline V gives CDR1 MGHRA, CDR2 YSYEKL. This CDR3 is built from 16 residues. The CDR3 region has the DNA TGCGCCAGCAGCCAAGATTTAGAAGCACGGAACACTGAAGCTTTCTTT. Translating it yields CASSQDLEARNTEAFF.

The V and J genes are TRBV28 and TRBJ2-1; 13 bases match TRBD2. The CDR3 runs 16 residues. Germline CDR1 is MDHEN and CDR2 is SYDVKM. The J segment lost 6 bases and the V segment lost 5 bases, leaving 7 bases of the junction unmatched. The CDR3 loop reads CASSIGLAGVFNEQFF. The DNA for the CDR3 is TGTGCCAGCAGTATAGGACTAGCGGGGGTTTTCAATGAGCAGTTCTTC.

The V call is TRBV2, the J call TRBJ2-7; 8 nucleotides match TRBD1. J was trimmed by 2 bases and V by 4 bases; bases with no gene match: 13. The CDR3 contains 17 residues. Germline values: CDR1 SNHLY, CDR2 FYNNEI. The CDR3 sequence is CASSGALLGTGAYEQYV. The CDR3 region has the DNA TGTGCCAGCAGTGGGGCACTACTCGGGACAGGAGCCTACGAGCAGTACGTC.

V gene TRBV10-3 combines with J gene TRBJ1-1; D gene unclear. Germline V CDR1 and CDR2: ENHRY, SYGVKD. CDR3 length: 13 residues. V lost 0 bases to trimming and J lost 4 bases, with 6 bases between them. CDR3 in amino acids: CAISESISTEAFF. In nucleotides, the CDR3 is TGTGCCATCAGTGAGTCGATCTCCACTGAAGCTTTCTTT.

V usage is TRBV28 and J usage is TRBJ2-7; no definite D call. The V and J ends lost 8 bases and 1 base respectively, with 15 bases between them. This CDR3 spans 14 amino acids. The germline V gene has CDR1 MDHEN and CDR2 SYDVKM. DNA of the CDR3: TGTGCCAGCCATAAACCTCGGCGGTCCTACGAGCAGTACTTC. It translates to CASHKPRRSYEQYF.

This chain joins TRBV12-3 or TRBV12-4 and TRBJ2-1, with 11 bases lining up with TRBD2. V shed 5 bases and J 4 bases; nucleotides not matched to a gene: 4. The CDR3 is 15 amino acids. The CDR3 DNA reads as TGTGCCAGCAGTCGTCTAGCGGGGGGATACAATGAGCAGTTCTTC. Translated, it gives CASSRLAGGYNEQFF.

The chain has TRBV6-5 and TRBJ2-5; D gene uncertain. V dropped 0 bases and J dropped 2 bases, with 7 bases sitting between them. The CDR3 is made up of 14 amino acids. Germline CDR1 MNHEY, CDR2 SVGAGI. In DNA form, the CDR3 reads TGTGCCAGCAGTTACTCTGTGATTCAAGAGACCCAGTACTTC. Its protein product is CASSYSVIQETQYF.

The rearrangement uses TRBV19 and TRBJ2-5; no definite D call. V was cut by 0 bases and J by 5 bases, with 13 bases left in between. The CDR3 contains 15 residues. Germline V CDR1 and CDR2: LNHDA, SQIVND (reference sequence). Here the CDR3 reads CASSIDHLMGETQYF. The CDR3 DNA is TGTGCCAGTAGTATAGATCACCTGATGGGTGAGACCCAGTACTTC.

This chain connects TRBV6-9 to TRBJ2-3, with unresolved D. V dropped 2 bases and J dropped 2 bases, with 8 bases sitting between them. The CDR3 length is 14 residues. The germline V gene has CDR1 MNHGY and CDR2 SVAAGI. The CDR3 coding sequence is TGTGCCAGCAGTTATGGGCGGACCACAGATACGCAGTATTTT. Protein sequence: CASSYGRTTDTQYF.

The chain employs TRBV5-1 and TRBJ2-6, with D possibly TRBD1 on 6 matching bases. This CDR3 comprises 18 residues. Germline assignment: CDR1 SGHRS and CDR2 YFSETQ. V lost 0 bases and J lost 1, with 14 bases in between. The CDR3 sequence: CASSLAGHLGSGANVLTF. Here the CDR3 DNA reads TGCGCCAGCAGCTTGGCGGGACATCTAGGATCTGGGGCCAACGTCCTGACTTTC.

V gene TRBV7-9 combines with J gene TRBJ2-1; 8 nucleotides align to TRBD2. Germline V CDR1 and CDR2: SEHNR, FQNEAQ (reference sequence). V shed 0 bases and J 7 bases; nucleotides not matched to a gene: 5. The CDR3 loop spans 15 amino acids. The CDR3 is CASSLAAGDYNEQFF. CDR3 DNA: TGTGCCAGCAGCTTAGCAGCGGGAGATTATAATGAGCAGTTCTTC.

The rearrangement uses TRBV10-3 and TRBJ1-1; TRBD1 matches at 10 bases. CDR1 ENHRY and CDR2 SYGVKD come from the germline V gene. V was pared by 0 bases and J by 10 bases, with 5 bases of the junction left unmatched. The CDR3 runs 14 residues. CDR3 sequence: CAISESGTGDGAFF. CDR3 DNA sequence: TGTGCCATCAGTGAGTCTGGGACAGGGGACGGAGCTTTCTTT.

The chain links TRBV6-6 to TRBJ2-2; possibly TRBD2 for D (5 bases). Per the germline V gene, CDR1 is MNHNY and CDR2 is SVGAGI (reference sequence). This CDR3 spans 14 amino acids. The V gene lost 3 bases and the J gene lost 5 bases, with 10 bases spanning the gap. CDR3 protein: CASSYWRRTGELFF. The CDR3 DNA follows: TGTGCCAGCAGTTATTGGAGGCGGACCGGGGAGCTGTTTTTT.

CDR3 sequence (DNA): TGCAGCGTTGAGGTAGCGGGAGGGAGGGAGACCCAGTACTTC. Amino acids: CSVEVAGGRETQYF. This chain links TRBV29-1 with TRBJ2-5; 11 nucleotides agree with TRBD2. Trimming cost V 3 bases and J 5 bases; bases outside gene matches: 5. Germline CDR1 SQVTM, CDR2 ANQGSEA. The length of the CDR3 is 14 residues. The full variable domain, in which reference TRBV29-1 and TRBJ2-5 provide the parts outside the CDR3, is SAVISQKPSRDICQRGTSLTIQCQVDSQVTMMFWYRQQPGQSLTLIATANQGSEATYESGFVIDKFPISRPNLTFSTLTVSNMSPEDSSIYLCSVEVAGGRETQYFGPGTRLLVL.

V gene TRBV2 combines with J gene TRBJ2-7; 7 nucleotides align to TRBD2. This CDR3 comprises 14 residues. CDR1 is SNHLY, CDR2 FYNNEI, per germline. V was pared by 6 bases and J by 0 bases, with 5 bases of the junction left unmatched. The CDR3 spells CASSGRTSSYEQYF. The CDR3 DNA sequence: TGTGCCAGCAGCGGCAGGACTAGCTCCTACGAGCAGTACTTC.

The V gene is TRBV27, the J gene TRBJ1-4, with 7 bases fitting TRBD1. Per germline, CDR1 MNHEY and CDR2 SMNVEV (reference sequence). The CDR3 is 16 residues long. The J segment lost 2 bases and the V segment lost 6 bases, leaving 9 bases of the junction unmatched. CDR3 amino acids: CASRALGGQTNEKLFF. CDR3 sequence (DNA): TGTGCCAGCAGGGCCTTAGGGGGCCAGACTAATGAAAAACTGTTTTTT.

This chain's CDR3 is CSAAGTDELNTEAFF. CDR3 coding DNA: TGCAGCGCCGCCGGGACGGATGAATTGAACACTGAAGCTTTCTTT. The V call is TRBV29-1, the J call TRBJ1-1, with D perhaps matching TRBD1 (5 bases). This CDR3 contains 15 residues. Germline V gene sequence: CDR1 SQVTM, CDR2 ANQGSEA. Trimming pared 7 bases from V and 0 bases from J, leaving 18 bases between.